The rows below give T cell receptor beta chains drawn from one sample of a study of shared clonotypes between healthy human individuals. This table comes from immunoSEQ multiplex PCR, and its TCRdb copy is limited to in-frame clones, with some not included. The sample lists 950,000 to 1,100,000 clones, about 77% occurring once. Sequencing input: memory CD4+ T cells sorted from blood. These receptors all come from a man younger than 35 in good health. The conserved cysteine and the conserved F or W are not part of the CDR3 here. The D gene is left open where the match is weak.

D gene	V gene	J gene	CDR3 protein
TRBD1	TRBV2	TRBJ2-7	ASSPGTGVNEQY
-	TRBV30	TRBJ1-2	AWSLGRVYDGYT
-	TRBV6-5	TRBJ2-5	ASSYWGETQY
-	TRBV9	TRBJ2-5	ASGPQMTSQETQY
-	TRBV1	TRBJ1-3	TSSQDELGVAGNTIY
-	TRBV28	TRBJ2-2	ASSFRQYTGELF
-	TRBV4-3	TRBJ2-7	ASSQDMMANYEQY
-	TRBV5-6	TRBJ1-6	ASSLTGNSPLH
-	TRBV14	TRBJ2-7	ASSQPGNPYEQY
TRBD1	TRBV28	TRBJ1-1	ASRTQGTKNTEAF
-	TRBV27	TRBJ1-6	ASRYRGERSSPLH
TRBD1	TRBV9	TRBJ2-7	ASSGRQGSYEQY
-	TRBV10-2	TRBJ1-3	ASMTPNGNTIY
-	TRBV9	TRBJ2-2	ASSVGNNANTGELF
-	TRBV19	TRBJ2-7	ASSMTLLREYEQY
-	TRBV6-1	TRBJ2-7	ASSAGYEQY
TRBD1	TRBV30	TRBJ1-6	AWSRQGYSPLH
TRBD1	TRBV6-5	TRBJ2-7	ASSYHTDRVREQY
-	TRBV6-6	TRBJ2-7	ASTSGDRGQY
-	TRBV6-1	TRBJ1-3	ASSDGLSGNTIY
TRBD1	TRBV7-2	TRBJ2-1	ASSLAGTGGYEQF
TRBD1	TRBV7-9	TRBJ2-7	ASSLAGGQGSYEQY
TRBD2	TRBV28	TRBJ2-7	ASLTSGGVLYEQY
-	TRBV18	TRBJ2-5	ASSPPLHPGGVKETQY
-	TRBV19	TRBJ1-2	ASSPTPGGRNYGYT
-	TRBV19	TRBJ1-3	ASRLRGTGNTIY
-	TRBV20-1	TRBJ2-5	SARVSETQY
TRBD2	TRBV11-2	TRBJ2-1	ASSELAGVGNEQF